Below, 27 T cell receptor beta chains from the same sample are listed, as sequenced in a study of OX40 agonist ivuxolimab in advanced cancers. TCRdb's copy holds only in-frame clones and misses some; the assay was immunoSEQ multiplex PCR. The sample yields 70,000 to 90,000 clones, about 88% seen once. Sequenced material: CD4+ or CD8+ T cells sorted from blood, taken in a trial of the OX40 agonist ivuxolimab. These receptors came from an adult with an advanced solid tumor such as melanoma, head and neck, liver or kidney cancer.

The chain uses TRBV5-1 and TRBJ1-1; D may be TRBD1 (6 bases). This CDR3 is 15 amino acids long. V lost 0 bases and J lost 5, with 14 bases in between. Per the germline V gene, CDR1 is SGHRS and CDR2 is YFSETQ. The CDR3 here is CASSLGAQGRTEAFF. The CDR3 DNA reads TGCGCCAGCAGCTTGGGGGCTCAGGGGAGGACTGAAGCTTTCTTT.

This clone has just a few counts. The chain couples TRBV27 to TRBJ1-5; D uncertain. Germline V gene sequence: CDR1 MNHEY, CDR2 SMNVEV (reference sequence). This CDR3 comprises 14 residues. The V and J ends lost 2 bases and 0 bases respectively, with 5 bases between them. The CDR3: CASSLAYSNQPQHF. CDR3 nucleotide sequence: TGTGCCAGCAGTTTAGCATATAGCAATCAGCCCCAGCATTTT.

As DNA, the CDR3 is TGCAGCGTTCCTCAAGAAGCGGGTATTTCCTACAATGAGCAGTTCTTC. Translated, it gives CSVPQEAGISYNEQFF. The V call is TRBV29-1, the J call TRBJ2-1; a possible D gene is TRBD2 (6 bases). This CDR3 is built from 16 residues. CDR1 and CDR2 (germline): SQVTM, ANQGSEA. The V end was cut by 5 bases, the J end by 1 base, with 18 bases between.

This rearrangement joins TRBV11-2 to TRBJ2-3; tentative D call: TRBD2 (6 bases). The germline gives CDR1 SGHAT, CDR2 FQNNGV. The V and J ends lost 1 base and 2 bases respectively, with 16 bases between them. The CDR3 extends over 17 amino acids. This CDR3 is CASSLVGASDSTDTQYF. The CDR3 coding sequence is TGTGCCAGCAGCTTAGTCGGAGCTAGCGACTCCACAGATACGCAGTATTTT.

CDR3 bases: TGTGCCAGCAGCTTATCTGCTGGATCGGAACAGGGCTACACCTTC. This encodes CASSLSAGSEQGYTF. The genes are TRBV7-9 and TRBJ1-2; D gene uncertain. V dropped 2 bases and J dropped 8 bases, with 18 bases sitting between them. The CDR3 spans 15 residues. The germline V gene encodes CDR1 SEHNR and CDR2 FQNEAQ (reference sequence).

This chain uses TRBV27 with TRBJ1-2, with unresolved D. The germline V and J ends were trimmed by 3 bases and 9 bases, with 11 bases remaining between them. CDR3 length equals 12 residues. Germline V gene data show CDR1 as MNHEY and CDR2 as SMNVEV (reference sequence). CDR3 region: CASSFGDGRYTF. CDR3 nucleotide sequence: TGTGCCAGCAGTTTCGGTGACGGACGCTACACCTTC.

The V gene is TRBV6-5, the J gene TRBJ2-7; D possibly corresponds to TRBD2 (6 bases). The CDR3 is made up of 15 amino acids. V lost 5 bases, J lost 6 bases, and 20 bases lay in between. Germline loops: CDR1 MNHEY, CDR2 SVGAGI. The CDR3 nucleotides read TGTGCCAGCAGTGCTACCGGGACTCCTTTACGCGAGCAGTACTTC. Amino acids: CASSATGTPLREQYF.

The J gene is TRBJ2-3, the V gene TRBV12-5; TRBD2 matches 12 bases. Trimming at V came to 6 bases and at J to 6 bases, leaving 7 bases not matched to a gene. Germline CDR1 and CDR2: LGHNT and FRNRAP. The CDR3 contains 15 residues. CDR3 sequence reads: CASGPGLAGSDTQYF. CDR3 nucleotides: TGTGCTAGTGGCCCAGGACTAGCGGGATCGGATACGCAGTATTTT.

This CDR3 is CASSLLAGVVNEQFF. The CDR3 coding sequence is TGTGCCAGCAGCCTACTAGCGGGAGTTGTAAATGAGCAGTTCTTC. The rearrangement links TRBV6-5 to TRBJ2-1; 11 positions match TRBD2. The CDR3 loop spans 15 amino acids. CDR1 is MNHEY, CDR2 SVGAGI, per germline. With V trimmed by 6 bases and J by 7 bases, 8 bases remained unmatched.

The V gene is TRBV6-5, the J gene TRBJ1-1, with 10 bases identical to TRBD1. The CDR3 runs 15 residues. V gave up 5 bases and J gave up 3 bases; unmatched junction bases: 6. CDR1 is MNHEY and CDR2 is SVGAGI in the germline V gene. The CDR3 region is CASSPQDRGDTEAFF. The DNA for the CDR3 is TGTGCCAGCAGTCCACAGGACAGGGGGGACACTGAAGCTTTCTTT.

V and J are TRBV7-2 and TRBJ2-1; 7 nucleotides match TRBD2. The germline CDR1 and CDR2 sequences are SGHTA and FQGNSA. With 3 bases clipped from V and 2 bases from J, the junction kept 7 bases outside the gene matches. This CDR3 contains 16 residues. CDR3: CASSLDYAGAYNEQFF. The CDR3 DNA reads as TGTGCCAGCAGCTTGGACTACGCGGGGGCCTACAATGAGCAGTTCTTC.

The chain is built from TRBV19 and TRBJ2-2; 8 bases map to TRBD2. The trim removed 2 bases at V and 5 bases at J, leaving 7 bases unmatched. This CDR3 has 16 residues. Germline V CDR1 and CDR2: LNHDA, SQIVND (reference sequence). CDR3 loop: CASSIFAGGGTGELFF. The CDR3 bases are TGTGCCAGTAGTATATTTGCGGGAGGTGGTACCGGGGAGCTGTTTTTT.

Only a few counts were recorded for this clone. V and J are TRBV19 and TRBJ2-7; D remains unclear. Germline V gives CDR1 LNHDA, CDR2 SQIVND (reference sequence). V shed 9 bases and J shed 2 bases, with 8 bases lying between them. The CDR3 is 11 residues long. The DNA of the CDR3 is TGTGCCAGGGACGTTGCCTACGAGCAGTACTTC. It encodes CARDVAYEQYF.

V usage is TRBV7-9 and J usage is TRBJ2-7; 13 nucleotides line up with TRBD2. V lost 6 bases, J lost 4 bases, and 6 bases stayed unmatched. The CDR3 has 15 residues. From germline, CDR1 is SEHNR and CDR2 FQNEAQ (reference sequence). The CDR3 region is CASSPWTSGSYEQYF. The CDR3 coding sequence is TGTGCCAGCAGTCCGTGGACTAGCGGGAGTTACGAGCAGTACTTC.

DNA of the CDR3: TGTGCCAGCAGCACCGGACCGGACAGAGTAAATCAGCCCCAGCATTTT. This gives the protein CASSTGPDRVNQPQHF. V usage is TRBV5-4 and J usage is TRBJ1-5; D might be TRBD1 (6 bases). This CDR3 is 16 amino acids long. CDR1 and CDR2 from the germline V gene are SGHNT and YYREEE (reference sequence). Trimming cost V 4 bases and J 4 bases, with 18 bases left between them.

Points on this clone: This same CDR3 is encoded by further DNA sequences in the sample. CDR3 sequence reads: CASSLDSGGYNEQFF. The CDR3 DNA sequence: TGTGCCAGCAGCTTGGATTCAGGGGGGTACAATGAGCAGTTCTTC. The J gene is TRBJ2-1, the V gene TRBV7-2, with a weak D call TRBD1 (7 bases). CDR3 length: 15 amino acids. Deletions cut 3 bases from V and 4 bases from J, with 13 bases between. Germline lookup yields CDR1 SGHTA and CDR2 FQGNSA.

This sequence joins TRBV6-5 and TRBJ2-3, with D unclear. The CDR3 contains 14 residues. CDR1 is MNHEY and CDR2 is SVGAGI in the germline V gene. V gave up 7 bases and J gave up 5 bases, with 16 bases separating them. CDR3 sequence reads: CASTSRTLGDTQYF. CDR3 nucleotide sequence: TGTGCCAGCACATCACGGACCCTCGGAGATACGCAGTATTTT.

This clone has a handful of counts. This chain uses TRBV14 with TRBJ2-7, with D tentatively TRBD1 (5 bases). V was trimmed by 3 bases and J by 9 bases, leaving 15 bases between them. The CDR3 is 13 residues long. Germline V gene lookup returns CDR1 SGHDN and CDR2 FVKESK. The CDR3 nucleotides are TGTGCCAGCAGCCAGACAGCCTCAGCAGGGCAGTACTTC. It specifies CASSQTASAGQYF. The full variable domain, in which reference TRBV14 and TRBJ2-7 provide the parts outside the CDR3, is EAGVTQFPSHSVIEKGQTVTLRCDPISGHDNLYWYRRVMGKEIKFLLHFVKESKQDESGMPNNRFLAERTGGTYSTLKVQPAELEDSGVYFCASSQTASAGQYFGPGTRLTVT.

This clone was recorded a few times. The CDR3 DNA sequence: TGTGCCAGCAGCCCCTCGGAGTATAGCAATCAGCCCCAGCATTTT. It translates to CASSPSEYSNQPQHF. The rearrangement joins TRBV11-2 to TRBJ1-5; D is uncertain. V was shortened by 5 bases and J by 0 bases, with 11 bases between the two germline ends. CDR1 and CDR2 (germline): SGHAT, FQNNGV. The length of the CDR3 is 15 residues.

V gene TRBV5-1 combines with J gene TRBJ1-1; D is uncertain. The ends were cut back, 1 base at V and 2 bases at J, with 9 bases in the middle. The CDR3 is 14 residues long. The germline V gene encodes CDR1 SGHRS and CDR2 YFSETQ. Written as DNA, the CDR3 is TGCGCCAGCAGCTTGAGAGCCGAAAACACTGAAGCTTTCTTT. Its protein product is CASSLRAENTEAFF.

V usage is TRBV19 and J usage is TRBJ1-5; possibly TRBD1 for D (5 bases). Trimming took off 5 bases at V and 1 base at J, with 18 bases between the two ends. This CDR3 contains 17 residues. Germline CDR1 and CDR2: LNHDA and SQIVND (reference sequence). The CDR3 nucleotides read TGTGCCAGTAGTTCGGGGCAACTTTTCTCCAGCAATCAGCCCCAGCATTTT. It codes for CASSSGQLFSSNQPQHF.

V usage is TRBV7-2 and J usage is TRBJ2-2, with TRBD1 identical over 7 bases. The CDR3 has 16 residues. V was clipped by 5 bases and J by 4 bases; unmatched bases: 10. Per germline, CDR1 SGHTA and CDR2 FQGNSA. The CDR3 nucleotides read TGTGCCAGCAGCCCCCCGACAGGGACGATCACCGGGGAGCTGTTTTTT. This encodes CASSPPTGTITGELFF.

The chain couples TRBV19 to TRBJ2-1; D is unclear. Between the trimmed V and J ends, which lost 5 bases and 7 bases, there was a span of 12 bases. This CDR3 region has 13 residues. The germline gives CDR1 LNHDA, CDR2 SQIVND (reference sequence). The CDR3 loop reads CASSPSNSNEQFF. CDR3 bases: TGTGCCAGTAGTCCCTCTAACAGTAATGAGCAGTTCTTC.

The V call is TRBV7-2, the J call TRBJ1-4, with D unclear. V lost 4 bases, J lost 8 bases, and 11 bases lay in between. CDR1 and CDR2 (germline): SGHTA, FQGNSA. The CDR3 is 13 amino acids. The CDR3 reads CASSSPFGEKLFF. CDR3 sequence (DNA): TGTGCCAGCAGCTCACCATTCGGGGAAAAACTGTTTTTT.

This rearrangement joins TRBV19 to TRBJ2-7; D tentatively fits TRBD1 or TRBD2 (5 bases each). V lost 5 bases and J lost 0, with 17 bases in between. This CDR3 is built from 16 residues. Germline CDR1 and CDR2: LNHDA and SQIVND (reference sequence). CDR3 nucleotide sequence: TGTGCCAGTAGTCCCCGGGGCGGGTCCAGCTCCTACGAGCAGTACTTC. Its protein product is CASSPRGGSSSYEQYF.

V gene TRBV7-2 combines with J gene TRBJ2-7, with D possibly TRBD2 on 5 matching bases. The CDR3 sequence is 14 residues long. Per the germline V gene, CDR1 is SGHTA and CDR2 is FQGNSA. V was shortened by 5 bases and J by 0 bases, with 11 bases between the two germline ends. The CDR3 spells CASSPRSGSYEQYF. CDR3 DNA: TGTGCCAGCAGCCCGAGAAGCGGCTCCTACGAGCAGTACTTC.

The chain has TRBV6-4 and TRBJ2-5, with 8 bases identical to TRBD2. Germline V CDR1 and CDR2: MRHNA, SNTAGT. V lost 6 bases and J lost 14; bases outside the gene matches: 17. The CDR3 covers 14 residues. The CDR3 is CASRRGLVLPHGYF. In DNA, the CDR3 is TGTGCCAGCAGGAGGGGACTAGTCCTCCCCCATGGCTACTTC.